This paragraph covers one T cell receptor beta chain sequence. This CDR3 region has 13 residues. Trimming removed 4 bases from V and 9 bases from J; junction bases left unmatched: 8. Germline V gene lookup returns CDR1 SQVTM and CDR2 ANQGSEA. Reverse transcription used roughly 0.45 to 1 ug RNA and random hexamers. From the immunoSEQ multiplex PCR reads, TCRdb called clonotypes with MiXCR, one entry per CDR3 protein. Altogether around 200,000 distinct CDR3 sequences are present, 95% being singletons, with the ten largest covering 0.082%. The data are from a study of CD8 T cells in Susac syndrome. This receptor was obtained from a human donor with multiple sclerosis. The J gene is TRBJ2-5, the V gene TRBV29-1; 10 nucleotides match TRBD2. Source material: CD4+ T cells from PBMCs. The CDR3 nucleotides read TGCAGCGTTGTGCGAGCGGGGGGGCCGTCCCAGTACTTC. Its protein product is CSVVRAGGPSQYF.